Described below is a single T cell receptor (beta chain) sequence and its context. One entry per CDR3 protein results from TCRdb running MiXCR on the reads. Among roughly 630,000 distinct CDR3 sequences, 24% were seen once, and the ten largest hold 6.5% to 10%. The sample originates from a study of T cell repertoires in cytomegalovirus infection. At the level of the study: Indications of both CMV infection and matching HLA type were provided by public TCR beta signatures.

This CDR3 is built from 15 residues. The V end lost 6 bases, the J end lost 4 bases, and 13 bases lay between the germline ends. What was sequenced was CD8+ T cells from PBMCs. This receptor was identified in a human donor in good health (CMV status not recorded). Some clones in this sample may be carry-over from other donors' samples. This chain connects TRBV12-3 or TRBV12-4 to TRBJ2-6; no definite D call. CDR3 DNA: TGTGCCAGCAGCTTTCTGCGGTCCGGGGCCAACGTCCTGACTTTC. Protein product: CASSFLRSGANVLTF.